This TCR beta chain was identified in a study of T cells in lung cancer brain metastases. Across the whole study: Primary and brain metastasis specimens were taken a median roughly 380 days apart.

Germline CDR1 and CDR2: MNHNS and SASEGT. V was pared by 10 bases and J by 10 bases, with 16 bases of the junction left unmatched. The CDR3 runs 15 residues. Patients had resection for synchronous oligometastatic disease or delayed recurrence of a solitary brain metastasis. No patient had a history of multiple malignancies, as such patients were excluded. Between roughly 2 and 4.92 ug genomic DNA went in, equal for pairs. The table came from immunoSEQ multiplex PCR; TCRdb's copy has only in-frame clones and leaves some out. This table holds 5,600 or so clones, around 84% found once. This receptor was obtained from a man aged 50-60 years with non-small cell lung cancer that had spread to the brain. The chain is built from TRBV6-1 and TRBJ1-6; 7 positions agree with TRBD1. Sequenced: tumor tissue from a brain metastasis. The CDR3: CATSPVTGFGSPLHF. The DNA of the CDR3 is TGTGCCACCTCACCCGTGACAGGGTTCGGATCACCCCTCCACTTT.